One and the same sample provided the 7 T cell receptor beta chains below, sequenced in a study of T cells after yellow fever vaccination. TCRdb re-called the 5' RACE reads with MiXCR, one entry per CDR3 protein. This sample yields 450,000 to 600,000 distinct CDR3 sequences, of which approximately 16% are seen a single time; roughly 17% belongs to the top ten. The input for sequencing was PBMCs, taken about 5 days after the first yellow fever vaccination. The receptors originated from a young man who received the YFV17D yellow fever vaccine.

The CDR3 loop reads CASSLARPLQETQYF. The CDR3 nucleotides read TGTGCCAGCAGCTTAGCGAGGCCACTCCAAGAGACCCAGTACTTC. This chain uses TRBV7-8 with TRBJ2-5; no reliable D call. The germline gives CDR1 SGHVS, CDR2 FQNEAQ. The V end lost 0 bases, the J end lost 1 base, and 9 bases lay between the germline ends. This CDR3 region has 15 residues.

The chain combines TRBV4-3 with TRBJ1-6; no firm D call. Germline V gene sequence: CDR1 LGHNA, CDR2 YSLEER. CDR3 size: 16 residues. Trimming removed 1 base at V and 7 bases at J, with 14 bases between. CDR3 region: CASSQALGLGNSPLHF. As DNA, the CDR3 is TGCGCCAGCAGCCAAGCTCTCGGTCTGGGCAATTCACCCCTCCACTTT.

This clonotype was observed a handful of times. The gene calls are TRBV12-3 or TRBV12-4 and TRBJ1-5, with D perhaps matching TRBD1 (6 bases). Trimming left V 3 bases short and J 5 bases short, with 14 bases between. This CDR3 spans 15 amino acids. The CDR3 region has the DNA TGTGCCAGCAGTTTCTCGAACAGGGTGGATCAGCCCCAGCATTTT. Translating it yields CASSFSNRVDQPQHF.

V usage is TRBV6-2 or TRBV6-3 and J usage is TRBJ1-2; D is undetermined. The CDR3 covers 13 residues. V shed 8 bases and J shed 5 bases, with 15 bases lying between them. The V gene's germline CDR1 is MNHEY and CDR2 SVGEGT. As DNA, the CDR3 is TGTGCCAGCTCTCGGCCGTTTGCTTATGGCTACACCTTC. Protein sequence: CASSRPFAYGYTF.

In its sample, this clonotype was seen a few times. V and J are TRBV4-1 and TRBJ1-1, with unresolved D. This CDR3 has 14 amino acids. Trimming removed 1 base at V and 4 bases at J, with 10 bases between. CDR1 MGHRA and CDR2 YSYEKL come from the germline V gene. The CDR3 is CASSQVLSGTEAFF. For the CDR3, the DNA is TGCGCCAGCAGCCAAGTTTTGAGTGGCACTGAAGCTTTCTTT.

V and J are TRBV6-1 and TRBJ2-7; D is perhaps TRBD1 (7 bases). This CDR3 is built from 15 residues. V lost 6 bases to trimming and J lost 5 bases, with 20 bases between them. Germline lookup yields CDR1 MNHNS and CDR2 SASEGT. CDR3 region: CASRGVGTAGNEQYV. The DNA of the CDR3 is TGTGCCAGCAGAGGAGTTGGGACAGCGGGTAACGAGCAGTACGTC.

The J gene is TRBJ2-7, the V gene TRBV20-1; a possible D gene is TRBD1 (5 bases). The V gene lost 1 base and the J gene lost 3 bases, with 10 bases spanning the gap. Germline V CDR1 and CDR2: DFQATT, SNEGSKA (reference sequence). The CDR3 loop spans 13 amino acids. CDR3 loop: CSARGGWLYEQYV. The CDR3 DNA reads as TGCAGTGCTAGAGGGGGCTGGCTCTACGAGCAGTACGTC.